A single sample is the source of the 16 T cell receptor beta chains below, sequenced in a study of cytomegalovirus exposure and HLA in healthy donors. A multiplex PCR was run with 60 Vbeta primers and 13 Jbeta primers. Some clones are missing from TCRdb's copy, which holds only in-frame ones; the method was immunoSEQ multiplex PCR. This sample has 85,000 to 120,000 clones; roughly 80% occur once, and the top ten carry around 2.6%. What was sequenced was PBMCs. The receptors stem from a man aged 35-49 years in good health and CMV-seronegative.

This clone was detected once. This chain connects TRBV5-1 to TRBJ2-1, with TRBD1 identical over 7 bases. The V gene's germline CDR1 is SGHRS and CDR2 YFSETQ. V lost 0 bases to trimming and J lost 10 bases; unmatched junction nucleotides: 4. The CDR3 is 13 residues long. CDR3 sequence (DNA): TGCGCCAGCAGCTTGGGAACAGGGGTCGAGCAGTTCTTC. It is translated as CASSLGTGVEQFF.

The chain joins TRBV9 to TRBJ1-1; the match to TRBD1 covers 10 bases. The CDR3 is 16 amino acids. Trimming removed 0 bases from V and 7 bases from J; junction bases left unmatched: 9. CDR1 SGDLS and CDR2 YYNGEE come from the germline V gene. CDR3 residues: CASSVGTGGGWGEAFF. The CDR3, as DNA: TGTGCCAGCAGCGTAGGGACAGGGGGGGGTTGGGGTGAAGCTTTCTTT.

V is TRBV9 and J is TRBJ1-1; D unclear. This CDR3 has 12 amino acids. Germline V gene data show CDR1 as SGDLS and CDR2 as YYNGEE. The V end was cut by 4 bases, the J end by 7 bases, with 11 bases between. CDR3: CASSPPGSEAFF. For the CDR3, the DNA is TGTGCCAGCAGCCCCCCCGGTAGTGAAGCTTTCTTT.

V is TRBV6-5 and J is TRBJ2-3, with 7 nucleotides matching TRBD1. V lost 5 bases to trimming and J lost 5 bases; unmatched junction nucleotides: 4. Germline V gene sequence: CDR1 MNHEY, CDR2 SVGAGI. The CDR3 loop spans 13 amino acids. The CDR3 protein is CASSAGDRDTQYF. The CDR3 nucleotides are TGTGCCAGCAGTGCTGGGGACAGAGATACGCAGTATTTT.

This sequence joins TRBV7-9 and TRBJ2-5; 7 bases agree with TRBD1. The ends lost 3 bases at V and 0 bases at J; junction bases unmatched: 4. This CDR3 region has 15 residues. Germline V gene data show CDR1 as SEHNR and CDR2 as FQNEAQ (reference sequence). Here the CDR3 reads CASSLPQGYQETQYF. In DNA form, the CDR3 reads TGTGCCAGCAGCTTGCCACAGGGGTACCAAGAGACCCAGTACTTC. Supplemented by reference TRBV7-9 and TRBJ2-5, the full variable domain reads DTGVSQNPRHKITKRGQNVTFRCDPISEHNRLYWYRQTLGQGPEFLTYFQNEAQLEKSRLLSDRFSAERPKGSFSTLEIQRTEQGDSAMYLCASSLPQGYQETQYFGPGTRLLVL.

The rearrangement links TRBV5-1 to TRBJ1-1; TRBD1 matches at 7 bases. This CDR3 spans 14 amino acids. V gave up 0 bases and J gave up 4 bases; unmatched junction bases: 3. Germline CDR1 and CDR2: SGHRS and YFSETQ. CDR3 loop: CASSLGGGGTEAFF. As DNA, the CDR3 is TGCGCCAGCAGCTTGGGAGGGGGCGGCACTGAAGCTTTCTTT.

This chain links TRBV7-8 with TRBJ1-1, with D possibly being TRBD1 (6 bases). The germline V gene has CDR1 SGHVS and CDR2 FQNEAQ. Trimming left V 0 bases short and J 7 bases short, with 9 bases between. The CDR3 covers 13 residues. For the CDR3, the DNA is TGTGCCAGCAGCTTAGCCGGACAGCGTGAAGCTTTCTTT. Residues: CASSLAGQREAFF.

The rearrangement joins TRBV29-1 to TRBJ1-1; a weak D match, TRBD1 (5 bases). Germline V gene data show CDR1 as SQVTM and CDR2 as ANQGSEA. The ends were cut back, 5 bases at V and 6 bases at J, with 19 bases in the middle. This CDR3 region has 14 residues. CDR3 sequence reads: CSVNPARGTPEAFF. The CDR3 coding sequence is TGCAGCGTTAATCCCGCAAGGGGCACCCCTGAAGCTTTCTTT.

The CDR3 reads CASSISEANTEAFF. As DNA, the CDR3 is TGTGCCAGCAGCATCTCAGAGGCGAACACTGAAGCTTTCTTT. The V call is TRBV11-1, the J call TRBJ1-1; no firm D call. The V and J ends lost 5 bases and 1 base respectively, with 11 bases between them. There are 14 residues in the CDR3. Germline-derived CDR1 and CDR2 are SGHAT and FQDESV (reference sequence). Together with reference TRBV11-1 and TRBJ1-1, the CDR3 gives the full variable domain: EAEVAQSPRYKITEKSQAVAFWCDPISGHATLYWYRQILGQGPELLVQFQDESVVDDSQLPKDRFSAERLKGVDSTLKIQPAELGDSAMYLCASSISEANTEAFFGQGTRLTVV.

V gene TRBV6-5 combines with J gene TRBJ1-5; a possible D gene is TRBD1 (6 bases). The CDR3 has 14 residues. Trimming took 6 bases from V and 2 from J, leaving 11 bases between them. In germline, CDR1 is MNHEY, CDR2 SVGAGI. CDR3 in DNA: TGTGCCAGCAGCCCCGGACAGCGCAATCAGCCCCAGCATTTT. Encoded protein: CASSPGQRNQPQHF.

The sample holds one count of this clone. The rearrangement links TRBV21-1 to TRBJ2-2; the table names TRBD1, a call not compared with the DNA. TRBV21-1 is a pseudogene. The CDR3 covers 15 residues. CDR3 in DNA: TGTGCCAGCAGCAAAGTGGGCAGGGCCACCGGGGAGCTGTTTTTT. The encoded protein is CASSKVGRATGELFF.

The gene calls are TRBV19 and TRBJ1-1; perhaps TRBD1 as D (6 bases). Germline-derived CDR1 and CDR2 are LNHDA and SQIVND (reference sequence). V lost 2 bases and J lost 1, with 11 bases in between. The CDR3 totals 15 residues. The CDR3 reads CASSIFWGPNTEAFF. CDR3 bases: TGTGCCAGTAGTATATTTTGGGGGCCGAACACTGAAGCTTTCTTT.

The rearrangement links TRBV7-6 to TRBJ2-7; possible D gene TRBD1, 6 bases. V was pared by 5 bases and J by 5 bases, with 10 bases between. The CDR3 runs 12 residues. In germline, CDR1 is SGHVS, CDR2 FNYEAQ. The CDR3: CASSDRSHEQYF. The CDR3, as DNA: TGTGCCAGCAGCGACAGGTCCCACGAGCAGTACTTC.

CDR3 bases: TGTGCCAGCGGAAGGAGAACTGGAAACACCATATATTTT. The encoded protein is CASGRRTGNTIYF. The chain couples TRBV6-5 to TRBJ1-3; no reliable D call. The CDR3 consists of 13 residues. V lost 8 bases and J 2 bases, leaving 10 bases between the germline ends. The germline V gene encodes CDR1 MNHEY and CDR2 SVGAGI.

V usage is TRBV15 and J usage is TRBJ1-4; no clear D. Germline-derived CDR1 and CDR2 are LNHNV and YYDKDF (reference sequence). CDR3 size: 15 residues. The V gene lost 1 base and the J gene lost 8 bases, with 14 bases spanning the gap. CDR3 region: CATSRAGGSGEKLFF. CDR3 DNA: TGTGCCACCAGCAGAGCGGGTGGCAGTGGCGAAAAACTGTTTTTT.

The chain couples TRBV10-3 to TRBJ1-2, with 8 bases fitting TRBD1. The CDR3 covers 13 residues. CDR1 and CDR2 (germline): ENHRY, SYGVKD. With V trimmed by 10 bases and J by 5 bases, 9 bases remained unmatched. CDR3 sequence reads: CATSTGVGYGYTF. As DNA, the CDR3 is TGTGCCACTTCGACAGGGGTGGGGTATGGCTACACCTTC.